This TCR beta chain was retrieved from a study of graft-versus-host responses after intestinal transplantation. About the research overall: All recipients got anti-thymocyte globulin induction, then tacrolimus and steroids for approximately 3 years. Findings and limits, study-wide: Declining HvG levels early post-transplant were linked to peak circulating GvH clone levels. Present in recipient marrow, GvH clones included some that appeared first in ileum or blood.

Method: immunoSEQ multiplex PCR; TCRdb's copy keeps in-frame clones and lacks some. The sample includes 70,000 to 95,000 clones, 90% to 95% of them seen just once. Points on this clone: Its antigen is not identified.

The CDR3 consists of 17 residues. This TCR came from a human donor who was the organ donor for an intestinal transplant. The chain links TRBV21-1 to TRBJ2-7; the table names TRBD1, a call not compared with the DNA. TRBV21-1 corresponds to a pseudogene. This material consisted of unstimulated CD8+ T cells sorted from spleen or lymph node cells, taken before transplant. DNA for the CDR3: TGTGCCAGCAGCAAAGGAAGGGGACAGAAACTGACCTACGAGCAGTACTTC. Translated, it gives CASSKGRGQKLTYEQYF.